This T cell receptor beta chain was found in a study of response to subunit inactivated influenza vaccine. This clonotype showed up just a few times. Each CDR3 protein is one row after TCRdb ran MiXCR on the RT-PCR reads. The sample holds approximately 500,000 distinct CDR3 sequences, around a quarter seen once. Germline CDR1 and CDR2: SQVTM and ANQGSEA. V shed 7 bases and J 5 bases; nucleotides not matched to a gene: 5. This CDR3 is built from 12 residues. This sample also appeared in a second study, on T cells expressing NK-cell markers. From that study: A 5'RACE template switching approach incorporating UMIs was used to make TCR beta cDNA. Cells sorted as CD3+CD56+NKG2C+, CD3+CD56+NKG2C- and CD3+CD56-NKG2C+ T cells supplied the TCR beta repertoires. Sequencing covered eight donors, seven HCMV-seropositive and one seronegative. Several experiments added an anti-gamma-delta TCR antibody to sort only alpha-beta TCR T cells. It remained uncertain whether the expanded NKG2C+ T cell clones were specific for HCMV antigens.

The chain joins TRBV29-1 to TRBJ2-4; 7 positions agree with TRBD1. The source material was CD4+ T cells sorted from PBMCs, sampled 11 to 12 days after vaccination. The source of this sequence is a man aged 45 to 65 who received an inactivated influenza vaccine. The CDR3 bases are TGCAGCGCTACCGGGACAGAAAACATTCAGTACTTC. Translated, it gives CSATGTENIQYF.